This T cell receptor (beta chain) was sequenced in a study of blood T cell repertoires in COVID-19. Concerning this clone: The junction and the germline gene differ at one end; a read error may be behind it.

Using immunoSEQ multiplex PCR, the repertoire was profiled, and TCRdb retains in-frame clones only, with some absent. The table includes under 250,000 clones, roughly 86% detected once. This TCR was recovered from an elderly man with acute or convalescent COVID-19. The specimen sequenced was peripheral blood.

The CDR3 loop is CASTTTRGFGSTRGNENLFF. The CDR3 DNA sequence: TGTGCCAGCACCACGACCCGGGGATTCGGATCAACTCGTGGTAATGAAAACCTGTTTTTT. This chain links TRBV7-9 with TRBJ1-4; D remains ambiguous. This CDR3 is 20 amino acids long. Looked up from germline, CDR1 is SEHNR and CDR2 is FQNEAQ (reference sequence).